The 10 T cell receptor beta chains in this list originate from one sample, sequenced in a study of Tregs in tolerant kidney transplant recipients. Sequencing was performed with immunoSEQ multiplex PCR; in TCRdb, only in-frame clones are kept and a portion is missing. The sample yields roughly 15,000 clones, 80% seen once. The specimen was Tregs from blood, collected before the transplant. All receptors come from a human donor who received a combined kidney and bone marrow transplant.

V and J are TRBV5-1 and TRBJ2-5, with D perhaps matching TRBD1 (6 bases). CDR1 and CDR2 (germline): SGHRS, YFSETQ. Trimming took 6 bases from V and 2 from J, leaving 17 bases between them. CDR3 length: 15 amino acids. Here the CDR3 DNA reads TGCGCCAGCAAACAGGGCGGTGGAAGACAAGAGACCCAGTACTTC. As protein: CASKQGGGRQETQYF.

The rearrangement links TRBV10-3 to TRBJ1-1, with 9 bases lining up with TRBD1. The CDR3 has 19 residues. Trimming cost V 6 bases and J 6 bases; bases outside gene matches: 23. Germline loops: CDR1 ENHRY, CDR2 SYGVKD. The CDR3 reads CAISEGQGTVKNGRAEAFF. The CDR3, as DNA: TGTGCCATCAGCGAGGGACAGGGAACGGTTAAGAATGGTAGGGCTGAAGCTTTCTTT.

The V gene is TRBV2, the J gene TRBJ1-5, with D unclear. V lost 6 bases, J lost 5 bases, and 8 bases lay in between. The germline V gene has CDR1 SNHLY and CDR2 FYNNEI. The CDR3 is 12 amino acids. The chain's CDR3 is CASRRLYQPQHF. Written as DNA, the CDR3 is TGTGCCAGCAGGCGGCTCTATCAGCCCCAGCATTTT.

This chain connects TRBV10-1 to TRBJ2-1; 10 bases map to TRBD2. The germline gives CDR1 WNHNN, CDR2 SYGVQD (reference sequence). The CDR3 consists of 15 residues. V shed 4 bases, J shed 7 bases, and the junction held 7 bases outside the gene matches. CDR3 DNA: TGCGCCAGCAGTGCTGAGACTAGCGGGTCAAATGAGCAGTTCTTC. Translated, it gives CASSAETSGSNEQFF.

The J gene is TRBJ2-1, the V gene TRBV27; TRBD1 is a possible D gene (6 bases). This CDR3 region has 15 residues. CDR1 and CDR2 from the germline V gene are MNHEY and SMNVEV (reference sequence). Trimming took off 1 base at V and 8 bases at J, with 15 bases between the two ends. CDR3 protein: CASSLFRGMFDEQFF. The DNA for the CDR3 is TGTGCCAGCAGTTTATTCAGGGGCATGTTCGATGAGCAGTTCTTC.

This chain joins TRBV27 and TRBJ1-5; TRBD1 aligns across 10 bases. The ends lost 6 bases at V and 0 bases at J; junction bases unmatched: 5. The CDR3 contains 16 residues. Germline values: CDR1 MNHEY, CDR2 SMNVEV (reference sequence). The CDR3 region is CASRTGTGVSNQPQHF. CDR3 nucleotides: TGTGCCAGCAGGACCGGGACAGGGGTTAGCAATCAGCCCCAGCATTTT.

The rearrangement joins TRBV7-2 to TRBJ1-2; a possible D gene is TRBD1 (5 bases). Per the germline V gene, CDR1 is SGHTA and CDR2 is FQGNSA. The CDR3 sequence is 13 residues long. The ends were cut back, 6 bases at V and 2 bases at J, with 10 bases in the middle. CDR3 amino acids: CASRRDLNYGYTF. In DNA form, the CDR3 reads TGTGCCAGCAGGCGGGACTTAAACTATGGCTACACCTTC.

The chain links TRBV19 to TRBJ2-7; tentative D call: TRBD1 (6 bases). This CDR3 is 12 amino acids long. V lost 10 bases, J lost 1 base, and 11 bases lay in between. The germline V gene encodes CDR1 LNHDA and CDR2 SQIVND (reference sequence). The CDR3 DNA is TGTGCCACCTCGGACAGATCCTACGAGCAGTACTTC. It translates to CATSDRSYEQYF.

CDR3 bases: TGTGCCAGCAGTTATGCGGGGGGCGCGGGAGAGACCCAGTACTTC. Its translation is CASSYAGGAGETQYF. The rearrangement uses TRBV6-5 and TRBJ2-5; 8 bases are a match to TRBD2. This CDR3 has 15 amino acids. CDR1 is MNHEY, CDR2 SVGAGI, per germline. Unmatched junction bases numbered 7, after V lost 3 bases and J lost 4 bases.

This chain links TRBV9 with TRBJ2-3; the D gene is possibly TRBD2 (6 bases). Trimming shortened V by 3 bases and J by 1 base, and 15 bases separated the two germline ends. Germline V gene lookup returns CDR1 SGDLS and CDR2 YYNGEE. CDR3 size: 16 residues. CDR3 in DNA: TGTGCCAGCAGCGCAGGCAGGGACTTGGGCACAGATACGCAGTATTTT. It encodes CASSAGRDLGTDTQYF.